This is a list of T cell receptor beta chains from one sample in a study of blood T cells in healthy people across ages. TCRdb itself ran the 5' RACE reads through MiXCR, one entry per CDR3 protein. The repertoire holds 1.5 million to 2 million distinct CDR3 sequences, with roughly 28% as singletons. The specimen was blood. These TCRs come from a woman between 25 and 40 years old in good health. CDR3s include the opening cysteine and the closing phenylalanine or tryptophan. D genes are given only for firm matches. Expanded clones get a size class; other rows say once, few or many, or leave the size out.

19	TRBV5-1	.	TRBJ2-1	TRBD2	CASSRGLAGGPGLRNEQFF	TGCGCCAGCAGCCGCGGACTAGCGGGGGGCCCCGGCCTGAGGAATGAGCAGTTCTTC
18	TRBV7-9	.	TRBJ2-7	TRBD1	CASSSTDGTGIISYEQYF	TGTGCCAGCAGCTCAACAGACGGGACAGGGATCATCTCCTACGAGCAGTACTTC
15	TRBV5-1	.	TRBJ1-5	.	CASSFAGDPNQPQHF	TGCGCCAGCAGCTTCGCGGGGGACCCCAATCAGCCCCAGCATTTT
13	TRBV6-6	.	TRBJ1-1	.	CASIGQGKTEAFF	TGTGCCAGCATAGGGCAGGGTAAGACTGAAGCTTTCTTT
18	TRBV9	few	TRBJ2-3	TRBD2	CASTAGLAGGRGTDTQYF	TGTGCCAGCACCGCCGGGCTAGCGGGAGGCCGCGGCACAGATACGCAGTATTTT
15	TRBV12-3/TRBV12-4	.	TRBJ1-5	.	CASSETRVSNQPQHF	TGTGCCAGCAGCGAGACCCGGGTCAGCAATCAGCCCCAGCATTTT
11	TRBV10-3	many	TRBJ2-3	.	CAISGGDTQYF	TGTGCCATCAGTGGGGGAGATACGCAGTATTTT
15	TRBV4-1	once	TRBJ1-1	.	CASSQGDGLDTEACF	TGCGCCAGCAGCCAAGGGGACGGCTTAGACACTGAAGCTTGCTTT
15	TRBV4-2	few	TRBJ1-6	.	CASSQDYAGQRALHF	TGTGCCAGCAGCCAAGATTACGCCGGCCAGAGGGCCCTCCACTTT
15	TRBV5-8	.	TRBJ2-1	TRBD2	CASSGGLAEVNEQFF	TGTGCCAGCAGCGGAGGACTAGCGGAAGTTAATGAGCAGTTCTTC